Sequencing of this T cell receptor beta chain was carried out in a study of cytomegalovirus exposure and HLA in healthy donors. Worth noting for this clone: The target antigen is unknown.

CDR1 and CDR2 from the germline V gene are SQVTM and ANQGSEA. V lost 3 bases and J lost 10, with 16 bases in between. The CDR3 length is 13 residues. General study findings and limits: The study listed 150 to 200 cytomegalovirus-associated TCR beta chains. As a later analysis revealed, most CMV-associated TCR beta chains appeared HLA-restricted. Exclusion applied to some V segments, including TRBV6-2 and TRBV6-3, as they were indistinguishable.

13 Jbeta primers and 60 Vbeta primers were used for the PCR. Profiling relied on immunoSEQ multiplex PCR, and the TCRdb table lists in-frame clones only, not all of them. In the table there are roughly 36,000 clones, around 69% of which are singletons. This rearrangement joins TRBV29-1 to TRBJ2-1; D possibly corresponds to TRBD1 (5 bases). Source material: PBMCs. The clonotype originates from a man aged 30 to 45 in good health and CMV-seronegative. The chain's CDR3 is CSVDKGRVGEQFF. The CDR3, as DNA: TGCAGCGTTGATAAGGGCAGGGTGGGCGAGCAGTTCTTC.